Presented here are 18 T cell receptor beta chains from one specimen sequenced in a study of blood T cells in healthy people across ages. Alongside a J-beta primer mix, a sample-barcoded 5' primer served in a second PCR lasting roughly 6 to 12 cycles. TCRdb ran MiXCR on the 5' RACE reads and lists one entry per CDR3 protein. There are 600,000 to 850,000 distinct CDR3 sequences in the sample; around 25% occur only once, and more than 8.5% lies in the top ten. The same specimen was also included in a second study, on T cells of mothers and their children.

Sequences were obtained from blood. Source of these receptors: a boy under 18 in good health.

In its sample, this clonotype was seen once. This chain joins TRBV9 and TRBJ2-5; 10 positions match TRBD1. CDR3 length: 14 residues. The trim removed 2 bases at V and 3 bases at J, leaving 1 base unmatched. Germline loops: CDR1 SGDLS, CDR2 YYNGEE. In nucleotides, the CDR3 is TGTGCCAGCAGCGTCGGGACAGGGGAAGAGACCCAGTACTTC. It yields the protein CASSVGTGEETQYF.

A few counts support this clonotype. The chain couples TRBV12-3 or TRBV12-4 to TRBJ2-5; 12 positions match TRBD2. The DNA end is a closer match to TRBJ2-1, so the J assignment may be wrong. There are 14 residues in the CDR3. The CDR3 sequence is CASRGLAGHNEQFF. Here the CDR3 DNA reads TGTGCCAGCAGGGGACTAGCGGGCCACAATGAGCAGTTCTTC.

This chain links TRBV12-3 or TRBV12-4 with TRBJ1-4, with 9 nucleotides matching TRBD1. V lost 4 bases, J lost 6 bases, and 3 bases stayed unmatched. This CDR3 contains 14 residues. This chain's CDR3 is CASSYRGLDEKLFF. As DNA, the CDR3 is TGTGCCAGCAGTTACAGGGGGCTGGATGAAAAACTGTTTTTT.

This chain links TRBV4-1 with TRBJ2-5, with D perhaps matching TRBD2 (6 bases). The V gene's germline CDR1 is MGHRA and CDR2 YSYEKL. Trimming took 0 bases from V and 2 from J, leaving 10 bases between them. This CDR3 has 15 amino acids. CDR3 loop: CASSQEFAGQETQYF. The DNA of the CDR3 is TGCGCCAGCAGCCAAGAATTTGCGGGACAAGAGACCCAGTACTTC.

The chain combines TRBV6-6 with TRBJ1-5; 7 bases are a match to TRBD1. V was pared by 6 bases and J by 5 bases, with 7 bases of the junction left unmatched. The CDR3 covers 14 residues. Looked up from germline, CDR1 is MNHNY and CDR2 is SVGAGI (reference sequence). In DNA form, the CDR3 reads TGTGCCAGCAGAGTCGACAGGGCCTATCAGCCCCAGCATTTT. It codes for CASRVDRAYQPQHF.

This chain connects TRBV7-3 to TRBJ2-7; possible D gene TRBD1, 6 bases. This CDR3 has 16 amino acids. Germline CDR1 and CDR2: SGHTA and FQGTGA. Trimming pared 2 bases from V and 0 bases from J, leaving 14 bases between. DNA for the CDR3: TGTGCCAGCAGCTTATCCGGACAGCTGGGCTCCTACGAGCAGTACTTC. It is translated as CASSLSGQLGSYEQYF.

This chain connects TRBV20-1 to TRBJ2-7; D gene unclear. Germline CDR1 reads DFQATT; CDR2 reads SNEGSKA (reference sequence). Trimming took 3 bases from V and 5 from J, leaving 8 bases between them. The CDR3 has 11 amino acids. CDR3 sequence: CSASHDHEQYF. The CDR3, as DNA: TGCAGTGCTAGCCACGACCACGAGCAGTACTTC.

For this clonotype: Without the conserved terminal phenylalanine or tryptophan, this CDR3 likely stems from a read error. The CDR3 sequence: CASSPRGGGTPQETQYL. The CDR3 nucleotides are TGTGCCAGCAGCCCCAGAGGCGGCGGGACGCCTCAAGAGACCCAGTACCTC. The rearrangement joins TRBV9 to TRBJ2-5, with a possible D match to TRBD2 (6 bases). Trimming took 4 bases from V and 2 from J, leaving 21 bases between them. The CDR3 spans 17 residues. Germline CDR1 is SGDLS and CDR2 is YYNGEE.

The table lists this clonotype with a few counts. The rearrangement uses TRBV20-1 and TRBJ2-5, with 10 bases lining up with TRBD2. The V and J ends lost 3 bases and 5 bases, in that order; junction bases with no gene match: 3. Germline V gene lookup returns CDR1 DFQATT and CDR2 SNEGSKA (reference sequence). This CDR3 spans 13 amino acids. For the CDR3, the DNA is TGCAGTGCTAGCCCGACTAGCGGGGAGACCCAGTACTTC. Its protein product is CSASPTSGETQYF.

This clonotype has more than one count but fewer than ten. The chain uses TRBV5-1 and TRBJ2-1, with 9 bases lining up with TRBD1. Germline V gene lookup returns CDR1 SGHRS and CDR2 YFSETQ. V was clipped by 2 bases and J by 4 bases; unmatched bases: 10. The CDR3 covers 17 residues. The CDR3 loop is CASSFPPGTGFYNEQFF. The DNA for the CDR3 is TGCGCCAGCAGCTTTCCACCCGGGACAGGGTTTTACAATGAGCAGTTCTTC.

This chain joins TRBV20-1 and TRBJ2-5; 8 nucleotides align to TRBD2. Germline V gene sequence: CDR1 DFQATT, CDR2 SNEGSKA (reference sequence). The ends lost 2 bases at V and 4 bases at J; junction bases unmatched: 12. The CDR3 runs 16 residues. The CDR3 nucleotides are TGCAGTGCTAGACGTGGAATCGGGGGGGCAGGAGAGACCCAGTACTTC. It encodes CSARRGIGGAGETQYF.

This clonotype turned up a few times. As the CDR3 is not closed by the conserved phenylalanine or tryptophan, this likely results from a read error. This rearrangement joins TRBV24-1 to TRBJ2-5; 11 bases match TRBD2. The germline gives CDR1 KGHDR, CDR2 SFDVKD. The CDR3 has 16 amino acids. The V gene end was trimmed by 3 bases and the J gene end by 5 bases; junction bases not matched to a gene: 7. The CDR3 reads CATSDPTSGGWETQYL. The CDR3 DNA reads as TGTGCCACCAGTGATCCCACTAGCGGGGGTTGGGAGACCCAGTACCTC.

This chain links TRBV6-1 with TRBJ2-5, with no clear D. The J call may be mistaken, given a closer DNA end match to TRBJ2-7. This CDR3 contains 13 residues. The germline gives CDR1 MNHNS, CDR2 SASEGT. The CDR3, as DNA: TGTGCCAGCAGTGTGGCAGGAATTTACGAGCAGTACTTC. It specifies CASSVAGIYEQYF.

This clonotype was observed a single time. The germline gene is not matched at one end of the junction; a read error may be the cause. This chain joins TRBV6-2 or TRBV6-3 and TRBJ2-7; D possibly uses TRBD1 or TRBD2 (5 bases each). Germline CDR1 is MNHEY and CDR2 is SVGEGT. This CDR3 is 13 amino acids long. The CDR3 DNA reads as TGTGCCAGCAGTTCTTTCGGGGCCTACGGGCAGTACTTC. Translating gives CASSSFGAYGQYF.

This clonotype was seen more than once but under ten times. This chain uses TRBV20-1 with TRBJ1-4; 7 nucleotides agree with TRBD1. Germline loops: CDR1 DFQATT, CDR2 SNEGSKA (reference sequence). Germline trimming cut 6 bases from V and 8 bases from J; bases unmatched to any gene: 6. The CDR3 loop spans 12 amino acids. The CDR3: CSAWTGDEKLFF. In DNA, the CDR3 is TGCAGTGCCTGGACAGGCGACGAAAAACTGTTTTTT.

The CDR3 reads CSVAAAGLGYTF. For the CDR3, the DNA is TGCAGCGTTGCGGCTGCAGGGCTCGGCTACACCTTC. The V and J genes are TRBV29-1 and TRBJ1-2; D is possibly TRBD1 (5 bases). The V and J ends lost 4 bases and 8 bases respectively, with 14 bases between them. Germline CDR1 is SQVTM and CDR2 is ANQGSEA. The CDR3 loop spans 12 amino acids.

This clonotype was seen more than once but under ten times. The chain links TRBV28 to TRBJ2-4; D unclear. Germline CDR1 reads MDHEN; CDR2 reads SYDVKM. Trimming stripped 2 bases from V and 7 bases from J, with 6 bases between. The CDR3 runs to 12 residues. CDR3 nucleotides: TGTGCCAGCAGTTTACCAGCGAACATTCAGTACTTC. Residues: CASSLPANIQYF.

This clonotype was counted a few times. The chain is built from TRBV5-6 and TRBJ2-1, with no clear D. Looked up from germline, CDR1 is SGHDT and CDR2 is YYEEEE. This CDR3 is built from 13 residues. V lost 2 bases to trimming and J lost 8 bases, with 11 bases between them. CDR3 in DNA: TGTGCCAGCAGCTTTGGTTTTGGTGATGAGCAGTTCTTC. Its protein product is CASSFGFGDEQFF.